This section outlines one T cell receptor beta chain sequence together with its context. Its antigen is unknown. The V end was cut by 0 bases, the J end by 6 bases, with 9 bases between. This CDR3 comprises 14 residues. Germline V gene sequence: CDR1 SGHRS, CDR2 YFSETQ. The data derive from a study of STAT5B mutations in CD4+ large granular lymphocyte leukemia. In the study overall: Healthy donors showed HLA-associated enrichment of the CDR3 'QG' motif.

The repertoire was sequenced with immunoSEQ multiplex PCR; TCRdb's copy has only in-frame clones and lacks some. Among 25,000 to 30,000 clones listed, approximately 84% were seen once. General study findings and limits: TRBV06-family usage was enriched in top patient clones (8/27) versus controls (2/35). Main leukemic clonotypes were patient-specific, but roughly 25% appeared at low frequency elsewhere. CD4-sorted patient repertoires seemed more clonal than healthy CD4+ repertoires.

The TCR was taken from a human donor in good health. The gene calls are TRBV5-1 and TRBJ1-4, with D possibly being TRBD1 (6 bases). The specimen was CD4+ T cells from blood buffy coats. The CDR3 DNA reads as TGCGCCAGCAGCTTGGAAGGGGGGGATGAAAAACTGTTTTTT. Translated, it gives CASSLEGGDEKLFF. Full variable domain (remainder filled in from reference TRBV5-1 and TRBJ1-4): KAGVTQTPRYLIKTRGQQVTLSCSPISGHRSVSWYQQTPGQGLQFLFEYFSETQRNKGNFPGRFSGRQFSNSRSEMNVSTLELGDSALYLCASSLEGGDEKLFFGSGTQLSVL.